Detailed here is one T cell receptor beta chain. Participant reports of clinical history set cohort assignment. Some clones are missing from TCRdb's copy, which holds only in-frame ones; the method was immunoSEQ multiplex PCR. The sample includes roughly 340,000 clones, around 91% seen only once; the top ten take 0.95% to 1.1%. The source of the sample is a study of blood T cell repertoires in COVID-19. The material sequenced was PBMCs or T cells enriched from blood (not recorded which). This clonotype originated in a man aged 18 to 29 who had recovered from COVID-19.

The CDR3 loop is CAISEGPGNQPQHF. The CDR3 DNA sequence: TGTGCCATCAGTGAGGGGCCAGGGAATCAGCCCCAGCATTTT. V gene TRBV10-3 combines with J gene TRBJ1-5; possibly TRBD1 for D (5 bases). Germline-derived CDR1 and CDR2 are ENHRY and SYGVKD. Deletions cut 2 bases from V and 4 bases from J, with 9 bases between. The CDR3 extends over 14 amino acids.